The 26 T cell receptor beta chains below all came from one sample that was sequenced in a study of T cell repertoires in cytomegalovirus infection. TCRdb re-derived calls from the reads in MiXCR, one entry per CDR3 protein. The data show around 70,000 distinct CDR3 sequences, around 3.8% seen once. The material sequenced was PBMCs. These receptors were collected from a human donor in good health (CMV status not recorded). Some clones in this sample may be carry-over from other donors' samples.

This clonotype came up many times. The V and J genes are TRBV11-2 and TRBJ1-6; 7 nucleotides line up with TRBD1. With V trimmed by 5 bases and J by 8 bases, 9 bases remained unmatched. CDR1 and CDR2 from the germline V gene are SGHAT and FQNNGV. The CDR3 spans 15 residues. CDR3 sequence reads: CASSDSGQSHSPLHF. Here the CDR3 DNA reads TGTGCCAGCAGCGACTCGGGACAGTCCCATTCACCCCTCCACTTT.

This clonotype came up many times. V gene TRBV7-2 combines with J gene TRBJ2-3; 12 bases fit TRBD2. The CDR3 is 14 amino acids. The ends lost 6 bases at V and 4 bases at J; junction bases unmatched: 2. The germline CDR1 and CDR2 sequences are SGHTA and FQGNSA. CDR3: CASRLAGGSDTQYF. In DNA, the CDR3 is TGTGCCAGCAGACTAGCGGGGGGATCAGATACGCAGTATTTT.

There are many counts of this clonotype. The V gene is TRBV18, the J gene TRBJ2-7, with 8 positions matching TRBD2. Germline CDR1 and CDR2: KGHSH and LQKENI. This CDR3 comprises 15 residues. The V gene end was trimmed by 0 bases and the J gene end by 5 bases; junction bases not matched to a gene: 6. Here the CDR3 DNA reads TGTGCCAGCTCACCACCTACGGGGGGGCTCAACGAGCAGTACTTC. Translation gives CASSPPTGGLNEQYF.

This clonotype was observed many times. The chain is built from TRBV7-2 and TRBJ2-2; D is uncertain. Trimming stripped 0 bases from V and 1 base from J, with 9 bases between. Germline V gene data show CDR1 as SGHTA and CDR2 as FQGNSA. The CDR3 covers 16 residues. The CDR3 DNA follows: TGTGCCAGCAGCTTAGCGTGGCAGGTGAACACCGGGGAGCTGTTTTTT. Protein: CASSLAWQVNTGELFF.

This clonotype was recorded many times. V gene TRBV20-1 combines with J gene TRBJ1-2; maybe TRBD1 (6 bases). The V end was cut by 6 bases, the J end by 4 bases, with 12 bases between. The V gene's germline CDR1 is DFQATT and CDR2 SNEGSKA (reference sequence). The CDR3 is made up of 12 amino acids. The CDR3 sequence is CSASQGIYGYTF. For the CDR3, the DNA is TGCAGTGCCAGTCAGGGGATCTATGGCTACACCTTC.

The table lists this clonotype with many counts. The rearrangement links TRBV7-8 to TRBJ1-2; TRBD1 aligns across 9 bases. CDR1 is SGHVS, CDR2 FQNEAQ, per germline. This CDR3 region has 13 residues. V lost 5 bases and J lost 4; bases outside the gene matches: 2. The chain's CDR3 is CASSTGGGYGYTF. CDR3 DNA sequence: TGTGCCAGCAGCACAGGGGGCGGCTATGGCTACACCTTC.

This clonotype was observed at least ten times. V usage is TRBV4-1 and J usage is TRBJ2-1, with 7 bases fitting TRBD1. The germline V gene encodes CDR1 MGHRA and CDR2 YSYEKL. V shed 6 bases and J 8 bases; nucleotides not matched to a gene: 13. This CDR3 is 15 amino acids long. CDR3 sequence: CASRYRDRKGDEQFF. Here the CDR3 DNA reads TGCGCCAGCAGGTACCGGGACAGAAAAGGGGATGAGCAGTTCTTC.

This clonotype was counted ten times or more. J is TRBJ1-1 and V is TRBV6-6; D unclear. Trimming took off 6 bases at V and 0 bases at J, with 8 bases between the two ends. From germline, CDR1 is MNHNY and CDR2 SVGAGI (reference sequence). The CDR3 is 13 residues long. CDR3 region: CASRPQMNTEAFF. CDR3 DNA sequence: TGTGCCAGCAGGCCCCAAATGAACACTGAAGCTTTCTTT.

The gene calls are TRBV11-2 and TRBJ2-7; D is ambiguous. CDR3 length equals 15 residues. Germline CDR1 is SGHAT and CDR2 is FQNNGV. The germline V and J ends were trimmed by 5 bases and 9 bases, with 23 bases remaining between them. CDR3 amino acids: CASSPMEISLKGQYF. CDR3 in DNA: TGTGCCAGCAGCCCTATGGAAATTTCACTTAAGGGGCAGTACTTC.

In its sample, this clonotype was seen many times. CDR3 sequence (DNA): TGTGCCAGCAGCTTAGGGGGACAGGGTGAAAAACTGTTTTTT. It is translated as CASSLGGQGEKLFF. This chain joins TRBV7-2 and TRBJ1-4; 9 bases line up with TRBD1. J was trimmed by 7 bases and V by 1 base; bases with no gene match: 1. The CDR3 is made up of 14 amino acids. In germline, CDR1 is SGHTA, CDR2 FQGNSA.

V and J are TRBV7-8 and TRBJ2-2; perhaps TRBD2 as D (5 bases). This CDR3 comprises 15 residues. From germline, CDR1 is SGHVS and CDR2 FQNEAQ. V gave up 1 base and J gave up 7 bases, with 13 bases separating them. CDR3 sequence reads: CASSLGSGSGGELFF. The CDR3 DNA reads TGTGCCAGCAGCTTAGGGTCGGGGAGTGGCGGGGAGCTGTTTTTT. Full variable domain (missing parts from reference TRBV7-8 and TRBJ2-2): GAGVSQSPRYKVAKRGQDVALRCDPISGHVSLFWYQQALGQGPEFLTYFQNEAQLDKSGLPSDRFFAERPEGSVSTLKIQRTQQEDSAVYLCASSLGSGSGGELFFGEGSRLTVL.

This clonotype was picked up many times. CDR3 nucleotide sequence: TGCAGTGCTCCGAGGGGGGTTGGCACTGAAGCTTTCTTT. This translates into CSAPRGVGTEAFF. V and J are TRBV20-1 and TRBJ1-1; D is possibly TRBD1 (6 bases). The ends were cut back, 5 bases at V and 4 bases at J, with 14 bases in the middle. CDR1 and CDR2 from the germline V gene are DFQATT and SNEGSKA (reference sequence). CDR3 length equals 13 residues.

This clonotype was counted many times. The rearrangement uses TRBV7-2 and TRBJ2-2; D remains ambiguous. Germline loops: CDR1 SGHTA, CDR2 FQGNSA. The CDR3 totals 13 residues. V was shortened by 7 bases and J by 2 bases, with 8 bases between the two germline ends. CDR3 DNA sequence: TGTGCCAGCACCCCAATAAACACCGGGGAGCTGTTTTTT. As protein: CASTPINTGELFF.

In this sample, this clonotype turned up many times. The genes are TRBV7-2 and TRBJ2-4; D not certain. Deletions cut 1 base from V and 11 bases from J, with 12 bases between. Germline V gene data show CDR1 as SGHTA and CDR2 as FQGNSA. The CDR3 loop spans 13 amino acids. The CDR3 reads CASSLGAQEVQYF. CDR3 sequence (DNA): TGTGCCAGCAGCTTAGGGGCCCAAGAGGTTCAGTACTTC.

In this sample, this clonotype turned up many times. The chain has TRBV4-1 and TRBJ2-1; perhaps D is TRBD1 or TRBD2 (5 bases each). Germline V gene lookup returns CDR1 MGHRA and CDR2 YSYEKL. V gave up 4 bases and J gave up 7 bases, with 17 bases separating them. The CDR3 runs 15 residues. The CDR3 here is CASSLSWGSSNEQFF. The CDR3 nucleotides are TGCGCCAGCAGCCTCAGTTGGGGGTCGAGTAATGAGCAGTTCTTC.

This clonotype appeared many times. V gene TRBV24-1 combines with J gene TRBJ1-1; D is possibly TRBD1 (6 bases). Trimming stripped 7 bases from V and 3 bases from J, with 11 bases between. CDR1 and CDR2 (germline): KGHDR, SFDVKD. There are 13 residues in the CDR3. CDR3 DNA sequence: TGTGCCACCAGACAGGGTCCATACACTGAAGCTTTCTTT. Translating gives CATRQGPYTEAFF.

This clonotype was counted many times. CDR3 sequence reads: CASSSLQPISSSYNSPLHF. In DNA form, the CDR3 reads TGTGCCAGCAGCTCCCTACAGCCAATATCGAGCTCCTATAATTCACCCCTCCACTTT. This chain joins TRBV7-6 and TRBJ1-6; no clear D gene. Germline loops: CDR1 SGHVS, CDR2 FNYEAQ. This CDR3 comprises 19 residues. Trimming took 4 bases from V and 0 from J, leaving 19 bases between them. The full variable domain, with the rest looked up from reference TRBV7-6 and TRBJ1-6, is GAGVSQSPRYKVTKRGQDVALRCDPISGHVSLYWYRQALGQGPEFLTYFNYEAQQDKSGLPNDRFSAERPEGSISTLTIQRTEQRDSAMYRCASSSLQPISSSYNSPLHFGNGTRLTVT.

In this sample, this clonotype turned up many times. This chain uses TRBV7-2 with TRBJ1-6; the D is unclear. The CDR3 is 15 residues long. The V end was cut by 2 bases, the J end by 10 bases, with 15 bases between. Per the germline V gene, CDR1 is SGHTA and CDR2 is FQGNSA. The CDR3 sequence: CASSLNPLPRSPLHF. For the CDR3, the DNA is TGTGCCAGCAGCTTAAACCCCCTTCCGCGCTCACCCCTCCACTTT.

This clonotype was observed many times. The chain carries TRBV7-2 and TRBJ2-1; D gene uncertain. The CDR3 is 15 amino acids. Trimming shortened V by 1 base and J by 3 bases, and 10 bases separated the two germline ends. From germline, CDR1 is SGHTA and CDR2 FQGNSA. CDR3 residues: CASSLGRAGYNEQFF. The CDR3 region has the DNA TGTGCCAGCAGCTTAGGACGGGCAGGCTACAATGAGCAGTTCTTC.

This clonotype was counted ten times or more. The chain carries TRBV7-2 and TRBJ1-1; D gene uncertain. CDR1 is SGHTA and CDR2 is FQGNSA in the germline V gene. This CDR3 region has 11 residues. The V end was cut by 7 bases, the J end by 11 bases, with 14 bases between. In nucleotides, the CDR3 is TGTGCCAGCACCAGCGGGGTCTTTGCTTTCTTT. Residues: CASTSGVFAFF.

This clonotype was counted ten times or more. The V call is TRBV4-3, the J call TRBJ2-7; no clear D. Trimming shortened V by 0 bases and J by 4 bases, and 7 bases separated the two germline ends. The CDR3 contains 13 residues. Germline V gene data show CDR1 as LGHNA and CDR2 as YSLEER. CDR3 sequence: CASSQERPYEQYF. CDR3 DNA sequence: TGCGCCAGCAGCCAAGAGCGACCTTACGAGCAGTACTTC.

This clonotype came up many times. This chain uses TRBV7-2 with TRBJ1-1; D is unresolved. This CDR3 spans 14 amino acids. The ends were cut back, 2 bases at V and 3 bases at J, with 10 bases in the middle. Germline lookup yields CDR1 SGHTA and CDR2 FQGNSA. The CDR3 region is CASSLIRVDTEAFF. CDR3 DNA: TGTGCCAGCAGCTTAATTCGGGTAGACACTGAAGCTTTCTTT.

This clonotype showed up many times. V usage is TRBV7-8 and J usage is TRBJ1-5, with D perhaps matching TRBD1 (5 bases). V was clipped by 1 base and J by 2 bases, with 24 bases between them. The CDR3 contains 20 residues. Germline-derived CDR1 and CDR2 are SGHVS and FQNEAQ. CDR3 nucleotide sequence: TGTGCCAGCAGCTTAGAACCCCTTTACAGGTCGAGGAGGGGCAATCAGCCCCAGCATTTT. Translating it yields CASSLEPLYRSRRGNQPQHF.

V gene TRBV19 combines with J gene TRBJ1-1, with D unresolved. CDR1 is LNHDA, CDR2 SQIVND, per germline (reference sequence). The ends were cut back, 0 bases at V and 3 bases at J, with 5 bases in the middle. This CDR3 is 13 amino acids long. The CDR3 region is CASSIDSDTEAFF. The CDR3 DNA is TGTGCCAGTAGTATAGATTCGGACACTGAAGCTTTCTTT.

At least ten counts were recorded for this clonotype. The chain carries TRBV7-2 and TRBJ1-1; D uncertain. In germline, CDR1 is SGHTA, CDR2 FQGNSA. The CDR3 sequence is 13 residues long. Trimming took 2 bases from V and 0 from J, leaving 4 bases between them. In DNA form, the CDR3 reads TGTGCCAGCAGCTTAAGATTGAACACTGAAGCTTTCTTT. Protein product: CASSLRLNTEAFF.

This clonotype was found many times. This chain uses TRBV7-2 with TRBJ2-7; 8 bases map to TRBD2. V trimming: 2 bases; J trimming: 5 bases; junction bases outside the gene matches: 8. Germline V lookup: CDR1 SGHTA, CDR2 FQGNSA. The CDR3 sequence is 15 residues long. DNA of the CDR3: TGTGCCAGCAGCTTAAAGCGGGAGAAGTTTAACGAGCAGTACTTC. As protein: CASSLKREKFNEQYF.